Below, 22 T cell receptor beta chains from the same sample are listed, as sequenced in a study of OX40 agonist ivuxolimab in advanced cancers. The library was prepared using the immunoSEQ multiplex PCR assay. Not all clones reach the TCRdb copy of this immuneACCESS table, which keeps in-frame sequences only. Checked studies attribute under half of the gap to unresolved V genes and leave the rest unexplained. The sample table lists around 55,000 clones, around 87% of them with a count of one. In total, the top ten clones hold 10% to 15% of the sample. The sequencing used CD4+ or CD8+ T cells sorted from blood, collected in a trial of the OX40 agonist ivuxolimab. The receptors here all came from an adult with an advanced solid tumor such as melanoma, head and neck, liver or kidney cancer.

The V call is TRBV7-9, the J call TRBJ2-5, with D perhaps matching TRBD2 (5 bases). The CDR3 runs to 12 residues. Per germline, CDR1 SEHNR and CDR2 FQNEAQ (reference sequence). V dropped 4 bases and J dropped 11 bases, with 14 bases sitting between them. The CDR3 nucleotides read TGTGCCAGCAGCTCACCGGCGAGGGAGCAGTACTTC. This encodes CASSSPAREQYF.

V usage is TRBV5-4 and J usage is TRBJ2-1; D is uncertain. This CDR3 contains 15 residues. Germline CDR1 and CDR2: SGHNT and YYREEE (reference sequence). Between the trimmed V and J ends, which lost 0 bases and 4 bases, there was a span of 11 bases. The CDR3 DNA is TGTGCCAGCAGCTTGGGGCAGGATATGTACAATGAGCAGTTCTTC. Translation gives CASSLGQDMYNEQFF.

This chain links TRBV7-2 with TRBJ2-3; D is perhaps TRBD1 (5 bases). The germline CDR1 and CDR2 sequences are SGHTA and FQGNSA. The V and J ends lost 1 base and 1 base respectively, with 6 bases between them. This CDR3 is 14 amino acids long. The CDR3 region is CASSLEQGTDTQYF. The CDR3 bases are TGTGCCAGCAGCTTAGAACAGGGCACAGATACGCAGTATTTT.

This chain uses TRBV19 with TRBJ2-1, with TRBD2 as a possible D gene (5 bases). CDR1 is LNHDA, CDR2 SQIVND, per germline (reference sequence). V lost 6 bases, J lost 0 bases, and 18 bases lay in between. CDR3 size: 17 residues. CDR3: CASSSAQEESSYNEQFF. CDR3 in DNA: TGTGCCAGTAGCTCTGCCCAGGAGGAGAGCTCCTACAATGAGCAGTTCTTC.

There are a few counts of this clone. The V call is TRBV9, the J call TRBJ1-1; no clear D gene. Between the trimmed V and J ends, which lost 4 bases and 7 bases, there was a span of 14 bases. The germline gives CDR1 SGDLS, CDR2 YYNGEE. The CDR3 totals 13 residues. The CDR3 protein is CASSPRPWDEAFF. In nucleotides, the CDR3 is TGTGCCAGCAGCCCCCGCCCATGGGATGAAGCTTTCTTT.

CDR3 bases: TGTGCCAGTAGTATGTGGGGAGTAGCTGAAGCTTTCTTT. This translates into CASSMWGVAEAFF. The chain has TRBV19 and TRBJ1-1; D ambiguous. Germline lookup yields CDR1 LNHDA and CDR2 SQIVND (reference sequence). V was pared by 3 bases and J by 6 bases, with 11 bases between. This CDR3 is 13 amino acids long.

The rearrangement joins TRBV19 to TRBJ2-7; D may correspond to TRBD1 or TRBD2 (5 bases each). Germline loops: CDR1 LNHDA, CDR2 SQIVND (reference sequence). The CDR3 contains 14 residues. Trimming left V 5 bases short and J 0 bases short, with 11 bases between. Here the CDR3 DNA reads TGTGCCAGTAGTCCTCGGGACGGCTCCTACGAGCAGTACTTC. Its protein product is CASSPRDGSYEQYF.

This clone appeared a few times. The chain uses TRBV7-9 and TRBJ1-1, with TRBD1 as a possible D gene (5 bases). This CDR3 contains 13 residues. Germline V gives CDR1 SEHNR, CDR2 FQNEAQ (reference sequence). V was clipped by 3 bases and J by 1 base, with 6 bases between them. The CDR3 coding sequence is TGTGCCAGCAGCTTCCAGGGGAACACTGAAGCTTTCTTT. Translating gives CASSFQGNTEAFF.

The CDR3 spells CASSIFGGTEAFF. In nucleotides, the CDR3 is TGTGCCAGTAGTATCTTCGGGGGTACTGAAGCTTTCTTT. The chain joins TRBV19 to TRBJ1-1, with a tentative D call TRBD1 (5 bases). The V gene's germline CDR1 is LNHDA and CDR2 SQIVND (reference sequence). The V gene lost 3 bases and the J gene lost 5 bases, with 10 bases spanning the gap. The CDR3 spans 13 residues.

The chain recombines TRBV4-3 with TRBJ2-5, with D unresolved. Germline V gives CDR1 LGHNA, CDR2 YSLEER. V lost 0 bases and J 5 bases, leaving 16 bases between the germline ends. CDR3 length equals 16 residues. CDR3 protein: CASSQDPPQVGETQYF. In DNA form, the CDR3 reads TGCGCCAGCAGCCAAGATCCCCCCCAGGTTGGGGAGACCCAGTACTTC.

The CDR3 protein is CASSEAGSYEQYF. The CDR3 DNA sequence: TGTGCCAGCAGTGAAGCCGGGTCCTACGAGCAGTACTTC. This chain uses TRBV6-1 with TRBJ2-7; D call uncertain. V dropped 0 bases and J dropped 1 base, with 4 bases sitting between them. The germline V gene has CDR1 MNHNS and CDR2 SASEGT. The CDR3 consists of 13 residues.

The CDR3 sequence: CASSSPTFRGDTQYF. Here the CDR3 DNA reads TGTGCCAGCAGCTCCCCGACGTTCAGGGGAGATACGCAGTATTTT. The V call is TRBV7-9, the J call TRBJ2-3, with D possibly matching TRBD1 (6 bases). This CDR3 comprises 15 residues. Trimming left V 4 bases short and J 5 bases short, with 16 bases between. The germline V gene encodes CDR1 SEHNR and CDR2 FQNEAQ (reference sequence).

The chain combines TRBV27 with TRBJ1-2, with 7 bases matching TRBD1. The CDR3 spans 13 residues. The V segment lost 6 bases and the J segment 8 bases; nucleotides outside the gene matches: 9. Germline V gene data show CDR1 as MNHEY and CDR2 as SMNVEV (reference sequence). CDR3 residues: CASRGTDPTGYTF. CDR3 sequence (DNA): TGTGCCAGCAGGGGGACAGACCCCACCGGCTACACCTTC.

The V and J genes are TRBV7-7 and TRBJ2-5; 11 positions match TRBD1. CDR1 SSHAT and CDR2 FNYEAQ come from the germline V gene (reference sequence). The CDR3 is 15 amino acids. V shed 5 bases and J 4 bases; nucleotides not matched to a gene: 6. CDR3: CASSTSGTGGETQYF. CDR3 nucleotides: TGTGCCAGCAGCACCTCCGGGACAGGGGGAGAGACCCAGTACTTC.

This clone was seen a single time. The V and J genes are TRBV29-1 and TRBJ1-4; D is undetermined. V lost 1 base and J lost 0, with 6 bases in between. This CDR3 has 14 residues. Germline CDR1 reads SQVTM; CDR2 reads ANQGSEA. The CDR3 reads CSVEAAATNEKLFF. CDR3 nucleotides: TGCAGCGTTGAAGCGGCTGCAACTAATGAAAAACTGTTTTTT.

The chain carries TRBV7-9 and TRBJ1-2, with TRBD1 matching over 8 bases. CDR3 length: 15 residues. V lost 5 bases, J lost 2 bases, and 7 bases stayed unmatched. Germline CDR1 reads SEHNR; CDR2 reads FQNEAQ (reference sequence). The CDR3 loop is CASSQGRTGNYGYTF. CDR3 coding DNA: TGTGCCAGCAGCCAAGGACGGACAGGGAACTATGGCTACACCTTC.

Regarding this clone: Likely a read error: the CDR3 ends without its conserved phenylalanine or tryptophan. V usage is TRBV7-9 and J usage is TRBJ1-6; D is possibly TRBD1 (5 bases). Germline loops: CDR1 SEHNR, CDR2 FQNEAQ (reference sequence). The V end was cut by 0 bases, the J end by 10 bases, with 10 bases between. The CDR3 spans 14 residues. This CDR3 is CASSLALGESPLHL. CDR3 sequence (DNA): TGTGCCAGCAGCTTAGCGCTGGGGGAATCACCCCTCCACCTT.

This chain uses TRBV4-1 with TRBJ2-7; D possibly corresponds to TRBD2 (5 bases). The V end lost 0 bases, the J end lost 4 bases, and 10 bases lay between the germline ends. There are 14 residues in the CDR3. Per germline, CDR1 MGHRA and CDR2 YSYEKL. CDR3 bases: TGCGCCAGCAGCCAAGAGAGGGAGTGGTACGAGCAGTACTTC. It yields the protein CASSQEREWYEQYF.

Relative to its sample, this clone is medium-sized. Here the CDR3 DNA reads TGTGCCAGTAGTATAGTTCCAGGGAGTCCTCAGCCCCAGCATTTT. Translated, it gives CASSIVPGSPQPQHF. J is TRBJ1-5 and V is TRBV19, with D perhaps matching TRBD1 (5 bases). The germline V gene encodes CDR1 LNHDA and CDR2 SQIVND (reference sequence). This CDR3 is built from 15 residues. Between the trimmed V and J ends, which lost 1 base and 6 bases, there was a span of 13 bases.

V and J are TRBV16 and TRBJ1-2; the match to TRBD1 covers 10 bases. Germline values: CDR1 KGHSY, CDR2 FQNENV. Trimming at V came to 4 bases and at J to 8 bases, leaving 13 bases not matched to a gene. This CDR3 has 16 residues. The CDR3 reads CASSRGTGAPLWGYTF. CDR3 bases: TGTGCCAGCAGCCGAGGGACAGGGGCGCCCCTATGGGGCTACACCTTC. Together with reference TRBV16 and TRBJ1-2, the CDR3 gives the full variable domain: GEEVAQTPKHLVRGEGQKAKLYCAPIKGHSYVFWYQQVLKNEFKFLISFQNENVFDETGMPKERFSAKCLPNSPCSLEIQATKLEDSAVYFCASSRGTGAPLWGYTFGSGTRLTVV.

This chain links TRBV19 with TRBJ2-7; D uncertain. CDR3 length: 13 amino acids. Germline V lookup: CDR1 LNHDA, CDR2 SQIVND (reference sequence). Deletions cut 4 bases from V and 6 bases from J, with 13 bases between. The CDR3 is CASSTWVRSEQYF. The CDR3 DNA reads as TGTGCCAGTAGTACGTGGGTCCGGTCCGAGCAGTACTTC. The complete variable domain, with remaining parts taken from reference TRBV19 and TRBJ2-7, reads DGGITQSPKYLFRKEGQNVTLSCEQNLNHDAMYWYRQDPGQGLRLIYYSQIVNDFQKGDIAEGYSVSREKKESFPLTVTSAQKNPTAFYLCASSTWVRSEQYFGPGTRLTVT.

The chain combines TRBV9 with TRBJ2-7, with 11 positions matching TRBD2. Germline lookup yields CDR1 SGDLS and CDR2 YYNGEE. This CDR3 has 14 amino acids. The V segment lost 4 bases and the J segment 3 bases; nucleotides outside the gene matches: 3. Written as DNA, the CDR3 is TGTGCCAGCAGCACCGGGACTAGCGGCTACGAGCAGTACTTC. Protein sequence: CASSTGTSGYEQYF.